This TCR beta chain was sequenced in a study of T-cell memory formation after mild COVID-19. The CDR3 is made up of 17 amino acids. TCRdb fed the 5' RACE reads into MiXCR, producing one record per CDR3 protein. The sample contains approximately 500,000 distinct CDR3 sequences, approximately 23% of which appear only once. The chain recombines TRBV21-1 with TRBJ2-1; the table's D gene call, TRBD1, was not cross checked with the DNA. TRBV21-1 is deemed a pseudogene. Sequencing was done on a sample of PBMCs or a T cell subset sorted from them (not recorded which). The TCR comes from an adult woman who had mild COVID-19 (a few samples of this study predate the infection). Cell type and time point are not known. CDR3 protein: CASSKDSESRGYNEQFF. In nucleotides, the CDR3 is TGTGCCAGCAGCAAAGACTCGGAATCCCGAGGGTACAATGAGCAGTTCTTC.